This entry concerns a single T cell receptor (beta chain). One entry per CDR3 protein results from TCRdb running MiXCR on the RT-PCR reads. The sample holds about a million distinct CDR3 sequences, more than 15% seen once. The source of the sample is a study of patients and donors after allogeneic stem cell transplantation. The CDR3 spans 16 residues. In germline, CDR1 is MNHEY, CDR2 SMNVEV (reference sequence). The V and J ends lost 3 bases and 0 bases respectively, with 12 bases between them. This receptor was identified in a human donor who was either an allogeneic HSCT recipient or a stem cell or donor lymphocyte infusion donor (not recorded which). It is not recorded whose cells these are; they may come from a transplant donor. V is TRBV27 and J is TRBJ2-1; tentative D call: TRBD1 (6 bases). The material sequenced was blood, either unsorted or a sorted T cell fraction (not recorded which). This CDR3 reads CASSFITGSSYNEQFF. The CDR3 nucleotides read TGTGCCAGCAGTTTCATAACAGGGAGCTCCTACAATGAGCAGTTCTTC.